One T cell receptor (beta chain) is described in this entry. Its target is unknown. This CDR3 is 15 amino acids long. In germline, CDR1 is SGHDT, CDR2 YYEEEE. V was pared by 0 bases and J by 10 bases, with 6 bases of the junction left unmatched. These data are taken from a study of cytomegalovirus exposure and HLA in healthy donors. General observations from the study: By a later analysis, the bulk of CMV-associated TCR beta chains appeared HLA-restricted. High specificity and sensitivity for cytomegalovirus status were reported for the classifier. Roughly even sequencing depth across donors was the assumption behind the presence/absence analyses.

PCR was performed using 60 Vbeta and 13 Jbeta primers. The assay was immunoSEQ multiplex PCR, and TCRdb's table has in-frame clones only and misses some. The data show more than 130,000 clones, around 81% seen once. The chain couples TRBV5-6 to TRBJ1-4, with 10 bases that match TRBD1. The sample taken for sequencing was PBMCs. The clonotype originates from a male donor in good health and CMV-seronegative. CDR3 sequence: CASSLVTGGVGKLFF. DNA of the CDR3: TGTGCCAGCAGCTTGGTGACAGGGGGCGTGGGAAAACTGTTTTTT.